This T cell receptor beta chain came from a study of human T cells and chemical hapten exposure. Time point noted: healthy volunteer bleed at 2 weeks. Total RNA came from unfractionated whole blood. CDR1 and CDR2 (germline): SGHRS, YFSETQ. The CDR3 has 14 amino acids. V was shortened by 2 bases and J by 0 bases, with 5 bases between the two germline ends. TCRdb used MiXCR to reprocess the RACE reads, holding one entry per CDR3 protein. The data contain over 100,000 distinct CDR3 sequences, more than 7.5% of them singletons. This sequence was found in a male donor in good health. Some clones in this sample may be carry-over from other donors' samples. J is TRBJ2-2 and V is TRBV5-1; D gene unclear. Sequencing was done on a sample of whole blood. Here the CDR3 DNA reads TGCGCCAGCAGCTTTACCACGAACACCGGGGAGCTGTTTTTT. It encodes CASSFTTNTGELFF.